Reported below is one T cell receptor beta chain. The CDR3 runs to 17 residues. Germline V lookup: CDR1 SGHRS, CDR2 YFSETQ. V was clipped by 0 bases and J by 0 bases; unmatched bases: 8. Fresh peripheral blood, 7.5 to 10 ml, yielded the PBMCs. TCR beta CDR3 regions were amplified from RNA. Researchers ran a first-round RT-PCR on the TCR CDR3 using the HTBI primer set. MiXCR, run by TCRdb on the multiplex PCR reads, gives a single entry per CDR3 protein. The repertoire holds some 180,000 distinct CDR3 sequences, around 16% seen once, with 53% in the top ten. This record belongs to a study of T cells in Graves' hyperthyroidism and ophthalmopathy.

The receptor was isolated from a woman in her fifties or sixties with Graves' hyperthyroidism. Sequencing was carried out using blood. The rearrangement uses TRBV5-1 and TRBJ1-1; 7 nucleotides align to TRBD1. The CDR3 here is CASSLEGAQGLNTEAFF. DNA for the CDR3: TGCGCCAGCAGCTTGGAGGGGGCTCAAGGGCTGAACACTGAAGCTTTCTTT.